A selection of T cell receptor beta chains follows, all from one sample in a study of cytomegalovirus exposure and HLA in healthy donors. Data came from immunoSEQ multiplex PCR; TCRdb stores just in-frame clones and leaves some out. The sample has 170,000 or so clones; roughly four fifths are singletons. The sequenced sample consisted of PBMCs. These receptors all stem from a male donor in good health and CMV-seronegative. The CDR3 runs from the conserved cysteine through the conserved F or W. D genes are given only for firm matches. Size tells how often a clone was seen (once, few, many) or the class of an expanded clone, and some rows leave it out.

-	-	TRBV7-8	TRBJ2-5	TGTGCCAGCAGCCGCGGGGGACAGGCAAATTCCCAAGAGACCCAGTACTTC	CASSRGGQANSQETQYF
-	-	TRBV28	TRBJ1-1	TGTGCCAGCATCAGGAACACTGAAGCTTTCTTT	CASIRNTEAFF
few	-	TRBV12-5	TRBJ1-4	TGTGCTAGTGGTTTCAGTAGAGTCAGGGGTAATGATGAAAAACTGTTTTTT	CASGFSRVRGNDEKLFF
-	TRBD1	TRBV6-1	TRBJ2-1	TGTGCCAGCAGAACACACAGGGGTTTCAATGAGCAGTTCTTC	CASRTHRGFNEQFF
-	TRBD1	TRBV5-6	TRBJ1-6	TGTGCCAGCAGCTGGGACAGGGGTTCCTATAATTCACCCCTCCACTTT	CASSWDRGSYNSPLHF
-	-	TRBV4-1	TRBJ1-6	TGCGCCAGCAGCCAAGATCTCGGCTATAATTCACCCCTCCACTTT	CASSQDLGYNSPLHF
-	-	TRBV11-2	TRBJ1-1	TGTGCCAGCAGCTTAGTAAATAGCATTTTCAACACTGAAGCTTTCTTT	CASSLVNSIFNTEAFF
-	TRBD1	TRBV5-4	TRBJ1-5	TGTGCCAGCAGCTCGGGCCCCGGGACAGGGATACAGCCCCAGCATTTT	CASSSGPGTGIQPQHF
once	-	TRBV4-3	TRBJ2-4	TGCGCCAGCAGCCCTGACAGCCTAGCCAAAAACATTCAGTACTTC	CASSPDSLAKNIQYF
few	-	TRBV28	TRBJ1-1	TGTGCCAGCAGTTCGATGCCGGGGAGCACTGAAGCTTTCTTT	CASSSMPGSTEAFF
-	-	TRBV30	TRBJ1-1	TGTGCCTGGAGTCCCGGGGATCCGAACACTGAAGCTTTCTTT	CAWSPGDPNTEAFF
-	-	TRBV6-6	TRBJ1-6	TGTGCCAGCAGTTACGGGGCAGGACGAGGTTCACCCCTCCACTTT	CASSYGAGRGSPLHF
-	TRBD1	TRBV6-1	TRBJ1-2	TGTGCCAGCAGGCCGACAGGGGGTGGGGGCTACACCTTC	CASRPTGGGGYTF
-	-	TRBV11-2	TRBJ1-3	TGTGCCAGCAGCTTAGATGTAAGGGGCCAATATTTT	CASSLDVRGQYF
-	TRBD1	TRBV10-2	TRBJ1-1	TGCGCCAGCAGTCCTCGGACAGGTGGGAGCACTGAAGCTTTCTTT	CASSPRTGGSTEAFF
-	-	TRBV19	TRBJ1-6	TGTGCCAGTAGTATAGGGCAGGCGACGAGCTCCTATAATTCACCCCTCCACTTT	CASSIGQATSSYNSPLHF
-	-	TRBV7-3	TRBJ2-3	TGTGCCAGCAGCTTAAATCAGGGGCCGGATACGCAGTATTTT	CASSLNQGPDTQYF
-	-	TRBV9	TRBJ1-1	TGTGCCAGCAGCGTAGGTGGGCAGGGTTCCCCTGAAGCTTTCTTT	CASSVGGQGSPEAFF
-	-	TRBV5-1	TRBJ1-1	TGCGCCAGCAGCTTTGCGGAGAACACTGAAGCTTTCTTT	CASSFAENTEAFF
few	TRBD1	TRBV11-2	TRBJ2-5	TGTGCCAGCAGCGTTGGACAGGGACAAGAGACCCAGTACTTC	CASSVGQGQETQYF
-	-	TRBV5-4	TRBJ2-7	TGTGCCAGCAGCTTTGGCGCTAGCCACGAGCAGTACTTC	CASSFGASHEQYF
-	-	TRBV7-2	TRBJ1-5	TGTGCCAGCAGCTTAATCTCAGGGCGGCCCCAGCATTTT	CASSLISGRPQHF
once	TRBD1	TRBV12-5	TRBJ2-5	TGTGCTAGTGGTGGGGACAGCCGGGGATCCCAAGAGACCCAGTACTTC	CASGGDSRGSQETQYF
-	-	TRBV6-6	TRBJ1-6	TGTGCCAGCTGCTTACCCCGGGATTATAATTCACCCCTCCACTTT	CASCLPRDYNSPLHF
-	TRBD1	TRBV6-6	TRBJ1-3	TGTGCCAGCAGCCAGACAGGGAGAAACACCATATATTTT	CASSQTGRNTIYF
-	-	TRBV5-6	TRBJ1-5	TGTGCCAGCAGCTTGTCCTGGGAGGGTCAGCCCCAGCATTTT	CASSLSWEGQPQHF
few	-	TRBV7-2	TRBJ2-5	TGTGCCAGCAGCTTTCTGGGGTCAGCCGGGGGGACCCAGTACTTC	CASSFLGSAGGTQYF
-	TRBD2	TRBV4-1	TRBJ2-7	TGCGCCAGCAGCCAAGACCTCGGGACTAGCGTGGGCTACGAGCAGTACTTC	CASSQDLGTSVGYEQYF
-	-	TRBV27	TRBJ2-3	TGTGCCAGCAGTCGACAGGCGGGCTGGACAGATACGCAGTATTTT	CASSRQAGWTDTQYF
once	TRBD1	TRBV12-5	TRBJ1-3	TGTGCTAGTGGTTTGTTCCCCGGACAGGCCGTTTTT	CASGLFPGQAVF
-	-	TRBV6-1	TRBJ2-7	TGTGCCAGCAGTGAAGTCGCGTCCTCCTACGAGCAGTACTTC	CASSEVASSYEQYF
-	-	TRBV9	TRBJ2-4	TGTGCCAGCAGCGAGCATAGCGGTACGGGGGCCAAAAACATTCAGTACTTC	CASSEHSGTGAKNIQYF
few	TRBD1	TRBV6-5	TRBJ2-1	TGTGCCAGCAGACTGGGGACAGCCTACAATGAGCAGTTCTTC	CASRLGTAYNEQFF
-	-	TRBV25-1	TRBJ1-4	TGTGCCAGCAGTGAATATGTTGAGGTGAATGAAAAACTGTTTTTT	CASSEYVEVNEKLFF
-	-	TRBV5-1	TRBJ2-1	TGCGCCAGCAGCTTAATCCCAGGGCTAGGGGGCAATGAGCAGTTCTTC	CASSLIPGLGGNEQFF
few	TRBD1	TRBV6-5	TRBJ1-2	TGTGCCAGCAGTTACGAGAGGACAGGCCCATTGGGAGGCTACACCTTC	CASSYERTGPLGGYTF
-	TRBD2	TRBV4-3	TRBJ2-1	TGCGCCAGCAGCCAAGGTAGCGGGAGGGGTTTAGAGCAGTTCTTC	CASSQGSGRGLEQFF
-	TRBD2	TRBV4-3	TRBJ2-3	TGCGCCAGCAGCCACGGAGGGGGGACTAGTTTTTCCCGAGATACGCAGTATTTT	CASSHGGGTSFSRDTQYF
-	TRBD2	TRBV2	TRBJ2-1	TGTGCCAGCAGTGAAGGGACTAGCGGGGGGGCCGGGGAGCAGTTCTTC	CASSEGTSGGAGEQFF
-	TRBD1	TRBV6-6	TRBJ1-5	TGTGCCAGCAGCCTACAGGGGGCCCTAAATCAGCCCCAGCATTTT	CASSLQGALNQPQHF
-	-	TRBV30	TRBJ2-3	TGTGCCTGCCCTGGGCGTCCCTCAGATACGCAGTATTTT	CACPGRPSDTQYF
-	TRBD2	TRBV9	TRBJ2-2	TGTGCCAGCAGTATAGCCGGGAGGGCCCCCGGGGAGCTGTTTTTT	CASSIAGRAPGELFF
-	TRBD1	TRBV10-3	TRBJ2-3	TGTGCCAGCAGTTACCGGCCGGGACAGGGCACAGATACGCAGTATTTT	CASSYRPGQGTDTQYF
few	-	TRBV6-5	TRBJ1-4	TGTGCCAGCAGTACCCCCCGGGGAGGCGAAAAACTGTTTTTT	CASSTPRGGEKLFF
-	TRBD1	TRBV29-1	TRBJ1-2	TGCAGCGTTGCACAGGGGGACTATGGCTACACCTTC	CSVAQGDYGYTF